This T cell receptor (beta chain) derives from a study of OX40 agonist ivuxolimab in advanced cancers. About the investigation overall: Ivuxolimab was an agonistic, fully human IgG2 monoclonal antibody directed against OX40 (CD134), a costimulatory receptor. The paper describes the monotherapy dose-escalation part (N = 52 patients) of the phase I trial of ivuxolimab. Intravenous ivuxolimab was administered to patients every 2 weeks at six dose levels: 0.01, 0.1, 0.3, 1.5, 3 and 10 mg/kg. Patients were allowed to have had prior anti-PD-1, anti-PD-L1 or anti-CTLA-4 therapy, and 30% to 50% of the dose-escalation patients had previously received checkpoint inhibitors. In the dose-escalation cohort, 82.7% of patients were male, and the mean age was approximately 64 years, with a range of roughly 20 to 79. Partial responses occurred in three dose-escalation patients, of whom one had hepatocellular carcinoma and two had cutaneous melanoma. Of the approximately 50 dose-escalation patients, hepatocellular carcinoma was present in roughly 19, melanoma in around 15, renal cell carcinoma in 9 and head and neck cancer in 9. The purpose of peripheral TCRbeta sequencing was to test whether ivuxolimab changed TCR sequence diversity and led to clonal T-cell expansion. Findings and caveats that apply to the study as a whole: After ivuxolimab, expanded clones were on average more numerous among CD8+ T cells than among CD4+ T cells. In the 0.1-3.0 mg/kg groups, partial responders had among the lowest normalized peripheral clonal expansion, particularly in CD8+ T cells. At doses from 0.1 to 3.0 mg/kg, clonal expansion was seen in both CD4+ and CD8+ blood T cells between baseline and week 6. The antigen specificity of the clonally expanded peripheral T cells was not determined. Low levels of normalized T-cell clonal expansion were also seen in some patients who did not respond.

The germline V gene supplies CDR1 LGHNA and CDR2 YNFKEQ. The CDR3 runs 15 amino acids, cysteine and phenylalanine included. The DNA shown is the 45-base CDR3, in frame from base 1. Trimmed from V: 1 base; trimmed from J: 7 bases; junction bases lacking a gene match: 8. With regard to this clone: This receptor's antigen is unknown. Base-call qualities are not available, and no considerably larger clone is one nucleotide away.

Patients with autoimmune disease history or receiving systemic immunosuppression were excluded from the trial. Peripheral blood for TCR sequencing was drawn from every dose cohort at baseline, at cycle 4 day 1 and at cycle 7 day 1. Samples came from an open-label, multicenter, first-in-human phase I dose-escalation trial of ivuxolimab. The trial enrolled adults with locally advanced or metastatic head and neck squamous cell, hepatocellular, melanoma or renal cell carcinoma. Before TCR sequencing, CD4+ and CD8+ T cells were separately sorted from peripheral blood. To sequence the TCRbeta CDR3 region, genomic DNA was isolated from the sorted cells. TCRbeta CDR3 regions were sequenced using the immunoSEQ Assay. TCRdb holds this immuneACCESS table with in-frame rearrangements only. Some clones are missing; in checked studies, unresolved V genes explain under half, and the rest has no known cause. The sample profile shows tens of thousands of clones; roughly nine tenths of them were found once. 0.76% of the sample rests with the top ten.

The chain links TRBV4-2 with TRBJ2-7, with TRBD1 identical over 9 junction bases. This TCR was sampled from an adult with an advanced solid tumor such as melanoma, head and neck, liver or kidney cancer. The material sequenced was CD4+ or CD8+ T cells sorted from blood, taken in a trial of the OX40 agonist ivuxolimab. The nucleotides are TGTGCCAGCAGCCAAGGATTACAGGGGGCGTGGGAGCAGTACTTC. Translated, it reads CASSQGLQGAWEQYF.